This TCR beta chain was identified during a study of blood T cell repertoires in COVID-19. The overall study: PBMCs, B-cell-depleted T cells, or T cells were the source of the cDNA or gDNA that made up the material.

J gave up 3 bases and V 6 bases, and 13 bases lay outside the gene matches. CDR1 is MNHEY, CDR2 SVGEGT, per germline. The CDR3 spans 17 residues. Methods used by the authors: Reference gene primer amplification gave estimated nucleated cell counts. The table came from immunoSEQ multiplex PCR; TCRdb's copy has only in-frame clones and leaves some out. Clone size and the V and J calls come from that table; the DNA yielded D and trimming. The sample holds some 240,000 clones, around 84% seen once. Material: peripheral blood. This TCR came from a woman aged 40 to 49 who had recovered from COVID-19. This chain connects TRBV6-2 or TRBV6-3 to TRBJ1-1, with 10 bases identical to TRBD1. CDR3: CASSPGGQGFSDTEAFF. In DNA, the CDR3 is TGTGCCAGCAGCCCTGGGGGACAGGGGTTTTCGGACACTGAAGCTTTCTTT.